These T cell receptor beta chains were read from a single sample in a study of Graves' ophthalmopathy and Graves' hyperthyroidism. TCRdb called the multiplex PCR reads again in MiXCR, with one record for every CDR3 protein. The table has approximately 640,000 distinct CDR3 sequences, under 50% seen once. Source material: peripheral blood. The receptors stem from an adult man with Graves' ophthalmopathy. Each CDR3 is given with its conserved first and last residue. A D gene is named only where the DNA matches it firmly. Some rows have no size entry. The others give once, few or many, or a class for an expanded clone.

NA	TRBV2	14	TRBJ1-6	NA	TGTGCCAGCAGTTACTCGAGACTGCTCCGATCCCCCCACTTT	CASSYSRLLRSPHF
TRBD1	TRBV5-6	16	TRBJ1-1	many	TGTGCCAGCAGCTTGGGACAGGGGACGAACCCAACTGAAGCTTTCTTT	CASSLGQGTNPTEAFF
TRBD1	TRBV7-9	14	TRBJ2-7	many	TGTGCCAGCAGCCTCCGGGACAGGGGGTCCGAGCAGTACTTC	CASSLRDRGSEQYF
NA	TRBV10-3	15	TRBJ1-4	NA	TGTGCCAGCATCTATTTGACCGTGGGTAATGAAAAACTGTTTTTT	CASIYLTVGNEKLFF
TRBD1	TRBV12-3/TRBV12-4	15	TRBJ1-3	many	TGTGCCAGCAGTACAGACAGGGAACCAAGAAACACCATATATTTT	CASSTDREPRNTIYF
TRBD1	TRBV7-9	17	TRBJ2-7	NA	TGCGCCAGCAGCCCGGAGAGGGGGACAGGGGGCTCCTACGAGCAGTACTTC	CASSPERGTGGSYEQYF
NA	TRBV27	13	TRBJ1-2	NA	TGTGCCAGCAGTTTACGGGACTCCTATGGCTACACCTTC	CASSLRDSYGYTF
TRBD1	TRBV2	13	TRBJ1-1	NA	TGTGCCTGGACCGGACAGGGCCGAACTGAAGCTTTCTTT	CAWTGQGRTEAFF
NA	TRBV19	14	TRBJ2-2	many	TGTGCCAGTAGTATCTCGGGCCAGACCGGGGAGCTGTTTTTT	CASSISGQTGELFF
NA	TRBV5-1	15	TRBJ1-1	few	TGCGCCAGCAGCTTGGTAGGCAGAGCGGACACTGAAGCTTTCTTT	CASSLVGRADTEAFF
NA	TRBV9	14	TRBJ2-6	many	TGTGCCAGCAGCGCAATAGGTGGGGCCAACGTCCTGACTTTC	CASSAIGGANVLTF
NA	TRBV7-2	12	TRBJ1-2	NA	TGTGCCAGCAGTCCACACAGGGATGGCTACACCTTC	CASSPHRDGYTF
NA	TRBV14	13	TRBJ1-2	many	TGTGCCAGCAGCCTCCTGACGGGTTATGGCTACACCTTC	CASSLLTGYGYTF
TRBD1	TRBV4-1	14	TRBJ2-7	NA	TGCGCCAGCAGCCCTGGGACAGGGAACGGCGAGCAGTACTTC	CASSPGTGNGEQYF
NA	TRBV7-3	17	TRBJ1-4	NA	TGTGCCAGCAGCCCGACGGGGGGCCCCGGCAGGAATGAAAAACTGTTTTTT	CASSPTGGPGRNEKLFF
TRBD1	TRBV2	15	TRBJ1-4	many	TGTGCCAGCAGTGGGACTCCAGGGGGTAATGAAAAACTGTTTTTT	CASSGTPGGNEKLFF
NA	TRBV20-1	13	TRBJ2-7	many	TGCAGTGCTAGCGGAGACACCCCCTACGAGCAGTACTTC	CSASGDTPYEQYF